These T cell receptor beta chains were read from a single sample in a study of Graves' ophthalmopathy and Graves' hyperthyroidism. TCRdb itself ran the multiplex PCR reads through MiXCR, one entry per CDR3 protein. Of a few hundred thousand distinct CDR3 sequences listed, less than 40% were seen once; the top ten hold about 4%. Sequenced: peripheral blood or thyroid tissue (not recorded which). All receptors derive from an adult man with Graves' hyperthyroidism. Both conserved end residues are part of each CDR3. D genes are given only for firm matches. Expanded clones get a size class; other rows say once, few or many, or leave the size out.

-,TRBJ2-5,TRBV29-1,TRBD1,TGCAGCGTCGGGGGACAGGGGGAGACCCAGTACTTC,CSVGGQGETQYF
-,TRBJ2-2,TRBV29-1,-,TGCAGCGTTGAAGATCGTAGCGGAAACACCGGGGAGCTGTTTTTT,CSVEDRSGNTGELFF
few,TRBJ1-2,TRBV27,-,TGTGCCAGCAGTTTTAATGGGGATTCCTATGGCTACACCTTC,CASSFNGDSYGYTF
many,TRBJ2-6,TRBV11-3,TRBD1,TGTGCCAGCAGCGTCTCCGGGACAGGGTACTCTGGGGCCAACGTCCTGACTTTC,CASSVSGTGYSGANVLTF
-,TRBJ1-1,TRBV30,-,TGTGCCTGGAGCGATCCTACAGGGAACACTGAAGCTTTCTTT,CAWSDPTGNTEAFF
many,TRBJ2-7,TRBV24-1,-,TGTGCCACCGAACAGGGATCCGAGCAGTACTTC,CATEQGSEQYF
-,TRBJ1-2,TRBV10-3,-,TGTGCCGCCCGGGAGACAGGTTATGGCTACACCTTC,CAARETGYGYTF
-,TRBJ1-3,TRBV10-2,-,TGTGCCAGCAGGGTGTCTTGGGGGCGAGGAAACACCATATATTTT,CASRVSWGRGNTIYF
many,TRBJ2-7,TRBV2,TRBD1,TGTGCCAGCAGTGAAGGAAGACAGGGGGTCTACTACGAGCAGTACTTC,CASSEGRQGVYYEQYF
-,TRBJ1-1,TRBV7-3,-,TGTGCCAGCCACGTTGCAGGGCGAAACACTGAAGCTTTCTTT,CASHVAGRNTEAFF
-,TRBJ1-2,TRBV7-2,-,TGTGCCAGCAGCCTAGGCCACAGCTTC,CASSLGHSF
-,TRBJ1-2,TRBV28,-,TGTGCCAGCAGTTTGGGGGATACAGGGAACTATGGCTACACCTTC,CASSLGDTGNYGYTF
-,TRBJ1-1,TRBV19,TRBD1,TGTGCCAGTAGTATAGTTCAGGGGGTGAACACTGAAGCTTTCTTT,CASSIVQGVNTEAFF
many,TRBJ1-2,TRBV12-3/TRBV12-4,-,TGTGCCAGCACCACCGAGGACATACCGAACTATGGCTACACCTTC,CASTTEDIPNYGYTF
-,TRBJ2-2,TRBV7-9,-,TGTGCCAGCAGCGAAAGGGGCGGAATCGGGGAGCTGTTTTTT,CASSERGGIGELFF
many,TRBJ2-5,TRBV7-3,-,TGTGCCAGCAGCGGGGGGACCCAAGAGACCCAGTACTTC,CASSGGTQETQYF
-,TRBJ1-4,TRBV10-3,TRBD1,TGTGCCAGCAGTAAAGGACAGGGTGGGAATAACGAAAAACTGTCTTTT,CASSKGQGGNNEKLSF
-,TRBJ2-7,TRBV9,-,TGTGCCAGCAGCATAGTCCCAGGCGATTCCTACGAGCAGTACTTC,CASSIVPGDSYEQYF
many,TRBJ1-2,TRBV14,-,TGTGCCAGCAGCCAAGTCCGGGGATATGGCTACACCTTC,CASSQVRGYGYTF
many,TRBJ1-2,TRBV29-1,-,TGCAGCCTCAACACGGACCTTTATGGCTACACCTTC,CSLNTDLYGYTF
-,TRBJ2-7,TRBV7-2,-,TGTGCCAGCAGCTTCCGGCAGGGACGCTACAATGAGCAGGACTTC,CASSFRQGRYNEQDF
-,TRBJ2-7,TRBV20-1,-,TGCAGTTTAGGGCCCCTATTGACCTACGAGCAGTACTTC,CSLGPLLTYEQYF
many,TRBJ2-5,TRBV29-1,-,TGCAGCGTTAACGGACTCCCTCGGGAGACCCAGTACTTC,CSVNGLPRETQYF
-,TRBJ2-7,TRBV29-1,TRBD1,TGCAGCGTTGAAGCCGGACAGGGGGCGCATAACGAGCAGTACTTC,CSVEAGQGAHNEQYF
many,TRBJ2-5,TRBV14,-,TGTGCCAGCAGCCAAGGGACCCTTCAGCGGGAGACCCAGTACTTC,CASSQGTLQRETQYF
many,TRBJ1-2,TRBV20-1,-,TGCAGTGCCAGCGACGGAAACTATGGCTACACCTTC,CSASDGNYGYTF
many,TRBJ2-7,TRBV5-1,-,TGCGCCAGCAGCTTGGCCAGCTTCTCCTACGAGCAGTACTTC,CASSLASFSYEQYF